Sequencing of this T cell receptor (beta chain) was carried out in a study of blood T cell repertoires in COVID-19. Background on the study: Sites across the United States, Italy and Spain contributed samples from acute and convalescent COVID-19. The cDNA or gDNA used as material had been derived from T cells, B-cell-depleted T cells, or PBMCs.

This CDR3 spans 12 amino acids. Trimming left V 10 bases short and J 2 bases short, with 8 bases between. Per germline, CDR1 SEHNR and CDR2 FQNEAQ (reference sequence). Seattle cases were enrolled at active infection and followed longitudinally. As originally analysed: For nucleated cells, counts were estimated from reference gene primer amplification. This table comes from immunoSEQ multiplex PCR, and its TCRdb copy is limited to in-frame clones, with some not included. V and J calls and clone size are copied from that table; D and trimming were computed from the DNA. The sample records a few hundred thousand clones, roughly 90% being singletons.

This TCR came from a woman aged 25 to 45 with COVID-19, enrolled during active disease. The chain has TRBV7-9 and TRBJ2-2; D unresolved. The material sequenced was peripheral blood. The CDR3 DNA sequence: TGTGCCAAGACACCTAACACCGGGGAGCTGTTTTTT. As protein: CAKTPNTGELFF.